What follows are 6 T cell receptor beta chains derived from one specimen sequenced in a study of shared clonotypes between healthy human individuals (dated by TCRdb to the early 2020s). Library preparation employed the immunoSEQ multiplex PCR assay. TCRdb retrieved this table from immuneACCESS and kept in-frame rearrangements only. Not all clones are present; in checked studies, unresolved V genes account for under half, and no reason is known for the remainder. In this sample the table shows about 640,000 clones, approximately 75% of which occur a single time. Jointly, the top ten make up under 2% of the sample. Sequencing input: memory CD4+ T cells sorted from blood. The intended sense of this specimen's cell subset or site label: CD45RA-negative fraction. These receptor sequences come from a woman in her thirties in good health.

This sequence joins TRBV19 and TRBJ2-7, with TRBD2 identical over 7 bases. This CDR3 spans 14 amino acids. After removal of 6 bases from V and 2 bases from J, the junction contained 7 bases not matched to a gene. The V gene's germline CDR1 is LNHDA and CDR2 SQIVND (reference sequence). The CDR3 loop reads CASRSPGTTYEQYF. CDR3 coding DNA: TGTGCCAGTAGGTCGCCGGGGACTACCTACGAGCAGTACTTC.

Written as DNA, the CDR3 is TGTGCCAGCAGCTTAGATGAAACTAATGAAAAACTGTTTTTT. Translated, it gives CASSLDETNEKLFF. The chain recombines TRBV7-9 with TRBJ1-4, with D unresolved. V lost 1 base, J lost 1 base, and 4 bases lay in between. Germline V gene sequence: CDR1 SEHNR, CDR2 FQNEAQ (reference sequence). The CDR3 consists of 14 residues.

The chain has TRBV29-1 and TRBJ1-1; 8 positions match TRBD1. V lost 7 bases, J lost 2 bases, and 6 bases stayed unmatched. In germline, CDR1 is SQVTM, CDR2 ANQGSEA. The length of the CDR3 is 13 residues. CDR3 in DNA: TGCAGCGCCTGGACAGGGTCTAACACTGAAGCTTTCTTT. It specifies CSAWTGSNTEAFF.

The chain carries TRBV28 and TRBJ2-1; TRBD1 matches at 8 bases. The CDR3 length is 15 residues. Germline lookup yields CDR1 MDHEN and CDR2 SYDVKM. With 5 bases clipped from V and 7 bases from J, the junction kept 10 bases outside the gene matches. CDR3 sequence: CASSRDRMETNEQFF. The CDR3 bases are TGTGCCAGCAGTCGGGACAGGATGGAGACGAATGAGCAGTTCTTC.

The J gene is TRBJ2-2, the V gene TRBV25-1, with a possible D match to TRBD2 (6 bases). V lost 7 bases and J lost 0, with 15 bases in between. Germline V gene lookup returns CDR1 MGHDK and CDR2 SYGVNS. The CDR3 has 16 amino acids. The CDR3 DNA reads TGTGCCAGCACCCCTTCTCGCGGGGCGAACACCGGGGAGCTGTTTTTT. It encodes CASTPSRGANTGELFF.

This clone was recorded many times. The rearrangement uses TRBV18 and TRBJ2-7; TRBD2 is a possible D gene (5 bases). Deletions cut 2 bases from V and 0 bases from J, with 14 bases between. The germline V gene has CDR1 KGHSH and CDR2 LQKENI. The length of the CDR3 is 16 residues. The CDR3 is CASSPGVGRNSYEQYF. CDR3 bases: TGTGCCAGCTCACCAGGGGTGGGGAGAAACTCCTACGAGCAGTACTTC.